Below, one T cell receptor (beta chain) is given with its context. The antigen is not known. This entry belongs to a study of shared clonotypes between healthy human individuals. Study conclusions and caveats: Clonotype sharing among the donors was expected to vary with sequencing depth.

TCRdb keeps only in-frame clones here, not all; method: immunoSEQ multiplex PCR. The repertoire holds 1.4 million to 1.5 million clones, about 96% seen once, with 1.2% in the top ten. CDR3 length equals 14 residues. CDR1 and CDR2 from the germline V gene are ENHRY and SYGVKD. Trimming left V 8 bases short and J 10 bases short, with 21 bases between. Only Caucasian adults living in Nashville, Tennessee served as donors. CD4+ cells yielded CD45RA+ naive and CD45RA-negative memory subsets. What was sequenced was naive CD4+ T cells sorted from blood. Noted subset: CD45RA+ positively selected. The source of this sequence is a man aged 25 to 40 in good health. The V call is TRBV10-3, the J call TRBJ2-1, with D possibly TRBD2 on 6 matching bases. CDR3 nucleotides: TGTGCCATCGAAGGTTCGGGAGTCCGGCGCGAGCAGTTCTTC. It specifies CAIEGSGVRREQFF.